This T cell receptor beta chain was captured in a study of T cells in tuberculosis. Study-wide background: T cells were selected with CD1B tetramers loaded with glucose monomycolate. A South African cohort included IGRA-negative adolescents, latently infected IGRA-positive adolescents and adults with active tuberculosis.

This table comes from immunoSEQ multiplex PCR, and its TCRdb copy is limited to in-frame clones, with some not included. The sample has around 40,000 clones, approximately 94% seen once. CDR3 length equals 15 residues. V lost 5 bases to trimming and J lost 5 bases; unmatched junction nucleotides: 10. Looked up from germline, CDR1 is SGHTA and CDR2 is FQGNSA. As for time point: new active TB diagnosis, blood taken before or within 7 days of starting treatment. Sequencing was performed on PBMCs, taken at tuberculosis diagnosis. The receptor's source is an adult with tuberculosis. The chain uses TRBV7-2 and TRBJ2-7, with 9 bases aligning to TRBD1. The CDR3 sequence is CASSKRDRVFHEQYF. The CDR3 DNA reads as TGTGCCAGCAGCAAGAGGGACAGGGTTTTCCACGAGCAGTACTTC.